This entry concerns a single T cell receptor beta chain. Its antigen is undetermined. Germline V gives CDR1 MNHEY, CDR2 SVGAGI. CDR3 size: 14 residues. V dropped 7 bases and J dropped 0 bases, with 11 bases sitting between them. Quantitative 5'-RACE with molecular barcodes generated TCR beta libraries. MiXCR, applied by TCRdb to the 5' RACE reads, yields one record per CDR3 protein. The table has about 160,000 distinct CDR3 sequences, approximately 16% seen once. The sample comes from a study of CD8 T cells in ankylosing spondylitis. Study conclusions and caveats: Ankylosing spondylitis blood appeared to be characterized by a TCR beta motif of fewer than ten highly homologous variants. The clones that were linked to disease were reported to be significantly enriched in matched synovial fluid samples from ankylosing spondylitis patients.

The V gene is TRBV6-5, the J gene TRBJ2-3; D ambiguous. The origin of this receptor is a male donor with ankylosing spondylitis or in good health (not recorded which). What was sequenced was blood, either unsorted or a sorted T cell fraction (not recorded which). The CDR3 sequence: CASTRGTSTDTQYF. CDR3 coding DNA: TGTGCCAGCACGCGAGGAACTAGCACAGATACGCAGTATTTT.